The 5 T cell receptor beta chains in this list originate from one sample, sequenced in a study of long-term antiretroviral therapy in people with HIV. Survey-level resolution applied to immunoSEQ assay v3.0. The assay was immunoSEQ multiplex PCR, and TCRdb's table has in-frame clones only and misses some. The sample carries about 41,000 clones, less than 95% recorded once. The sample here was unsorted PBMCs, taken about 9.1 years after starting antiretroviral therapy. The receptors originated from a man aged 25 to 45 with HIV.

The CDR3 protein is CAISSSYEQYF. In nucleotides, the CDR3 is TGTGCCATCAGCAGCTCCTACGAGCAGTACTTC. V and J are TRBV10-3 and TRBJ2-7; D gene unclear. The CDR3 is made up of 11 amino acids. Germline V lookup: CDR1 ENHRY, CDR2 SYGVKD. The V gene lost 6 bases and the J gene lost 0 bases, with 3 bases spanning the gap.

The chain couples TRBV2 to TRBJ1-5; D uncertain. Germline CDR1 SNHLY, CDR2 FYNNEI. The V end was cut by 5 bases, the J end by 3 bases, with 14 bases between. There are 15 residues in the CDR3. In DNA, the CDR3 is TGTGCCAGCAGTTCCGGACCGAATTTCAATCAGCCCCAGCATTTT. Translated, it gives CASSSGPNFNQPQHF.

This rearrangement joins TRBV5-1 to TRBJ2-3; the match to TRBD1 covers 8 bases. Germline assignment: CDR1 SGHRS and CDR2 YFSETQ. This CDR3 spans 15 amino acids. J was trimmed by 3 bases and V by 1 base; bases with no gene match: 4. The CDR3 loop is CASSLFTGGTDTQYF. The CDR3 DNA is TGCGCCAGCAGCTTGTTCACAGGGGGGACAGATACGCAGTATTTT. The whole variable domain, remainder taken from reference TRBV5-1 and TRBJ2-3, is KAGVTQTPRYLIKTRGQQVTLSCSPISGHRSVSWYQQTPGQGLQFLFEYFSETQRNKGNFPGRFSGRQFSNSRSEMNVSTLELGDSALYLCASSLFTGGTDTQYFGPGTRLTVL.

The rearrangement joins TRBV7-2 to TRBJ2-1; 8 bases fit TRBD2. Germline lookup yields CDR1 SGHTA and CDR2 FQGNSA. The CDR3 totals 15 residues. J was trimmed by 8 bases and V by 3 bases; bases with no gene match: 9. The CDR3: CASSLGPPGGDEQFF. The CDR3 DNA sequence: TGTGCCAGCAGCTTGGGCCCTCCGGGAGGGGATGAGCAGTTCTTC. Full variable domain (outside the CDR3, taken from reference TRBV7-2 and TRBJ2-1): GAGVSQSPSNKVTEKGKDVELRCDPISGHTALYWYRQSLGQGLEFLIYFQGNSAPDKSGLPSDRFSAERTGGSVSTLTIQRTQQEDSAVYLCASSLGPPGGDEQFFGPGTRLTVL.

The gene calls are TRBV5-4 and TRBJ1-1, with unresolved D. The CDR3 sequence is 12 residues long. Germline V CDR1 and CDR2: SGHNT, YYREEE (reference sequence). Trimming removed 6 bases from V and 1 base from J, with 7 bases in between. The CDR3 DNA follows: TGTGCCAGCAAGATAGGGAACACTGAAGCTTTCTTT. Residues: CASKIGNTEAFF.